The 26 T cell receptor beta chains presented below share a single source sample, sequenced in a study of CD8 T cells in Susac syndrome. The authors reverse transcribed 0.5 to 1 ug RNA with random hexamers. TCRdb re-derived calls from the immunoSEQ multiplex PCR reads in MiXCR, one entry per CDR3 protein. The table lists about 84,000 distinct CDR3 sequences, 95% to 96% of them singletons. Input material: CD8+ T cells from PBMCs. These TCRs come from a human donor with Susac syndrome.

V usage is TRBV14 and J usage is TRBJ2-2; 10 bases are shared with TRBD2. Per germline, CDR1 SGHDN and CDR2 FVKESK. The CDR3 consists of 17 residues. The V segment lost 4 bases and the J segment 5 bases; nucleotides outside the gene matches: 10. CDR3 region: CASSPTPGLALTGELFF. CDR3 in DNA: TGTGCCAGCAGCCCAACACCGGGACTAGCGTTAACCGGGGAGCTGTTTTTT.

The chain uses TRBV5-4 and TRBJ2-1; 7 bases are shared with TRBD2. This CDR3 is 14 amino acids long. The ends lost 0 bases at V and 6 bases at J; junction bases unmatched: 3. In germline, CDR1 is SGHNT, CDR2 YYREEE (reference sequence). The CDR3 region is CASSLVGGANEQFF. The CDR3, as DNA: TGTGCCAGCAGCTTGGTGGGAGGGGCCAATGAGCAGTTCTTC.

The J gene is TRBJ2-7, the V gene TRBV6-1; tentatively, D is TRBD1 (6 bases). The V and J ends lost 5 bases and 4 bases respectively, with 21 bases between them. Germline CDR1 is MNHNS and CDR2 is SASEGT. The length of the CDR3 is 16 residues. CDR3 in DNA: TGTGCCAGCAGTCGTTTTATGACCGGGACACCTTACGAGCAGTACTTC. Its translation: CASSRFMTGTPYEQYF.

CDR3 nucleotides: TGCGCCAGCAGCCAAGGAGGGGTCAATGAGCAGTTCTTC. Its translation is CASSQGGVNEQFF. The chain has TRBV4-3 and TRBJ2-1, with D perhaps being TRBD1 or TRBD2 (5 bases each). The CDR3 runs 13 residues. CDR1 and CDR2 (germline): LGHNA, YSLEER. V lost 1 base and J 6 bases, leaving 7 bases between the germline ends.

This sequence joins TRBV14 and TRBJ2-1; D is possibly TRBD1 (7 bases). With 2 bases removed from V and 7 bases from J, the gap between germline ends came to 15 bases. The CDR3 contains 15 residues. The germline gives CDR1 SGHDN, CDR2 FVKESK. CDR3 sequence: CASSQKGGAGNEQFF. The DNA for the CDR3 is TGTGCCAGCAGCCAAAAAGGGGGCGCGGGGAATGAGCAGTTCTTC.

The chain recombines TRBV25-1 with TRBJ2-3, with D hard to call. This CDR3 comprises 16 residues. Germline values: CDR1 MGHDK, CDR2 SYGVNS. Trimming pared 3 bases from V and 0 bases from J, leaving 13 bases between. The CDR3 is CASSDSRSLSTDTQYF. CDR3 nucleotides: TGTGCCAGCAGTGATTCCCGCAGCCTTAGCACAGATACGCAGTATTTT.

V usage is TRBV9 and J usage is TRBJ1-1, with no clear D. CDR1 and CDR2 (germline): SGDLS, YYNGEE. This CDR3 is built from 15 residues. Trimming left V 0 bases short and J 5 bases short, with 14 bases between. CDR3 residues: CASSVVAGEGTEAFF. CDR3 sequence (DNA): TGTGCCAGCAGCGTAGTGGCAGGCGAAGGAACTGAAGCTTTCTTT.

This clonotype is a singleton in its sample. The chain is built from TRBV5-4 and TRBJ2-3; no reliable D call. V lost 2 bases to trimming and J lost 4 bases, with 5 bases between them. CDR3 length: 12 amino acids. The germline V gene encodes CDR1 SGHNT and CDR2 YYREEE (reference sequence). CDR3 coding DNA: TGTGCCAGCAGCTTCATTGCAGATACGCAGTATTTT. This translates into CASSFIADTQYF.

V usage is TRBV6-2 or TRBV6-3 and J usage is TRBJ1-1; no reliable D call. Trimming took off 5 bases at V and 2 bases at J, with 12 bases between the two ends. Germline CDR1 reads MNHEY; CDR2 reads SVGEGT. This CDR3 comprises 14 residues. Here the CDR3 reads CASSNPRANTEAFF. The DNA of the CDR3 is TGTGCCAGCAGTAATCCACGGGCAAACACTGAAGCTTTCTTT.

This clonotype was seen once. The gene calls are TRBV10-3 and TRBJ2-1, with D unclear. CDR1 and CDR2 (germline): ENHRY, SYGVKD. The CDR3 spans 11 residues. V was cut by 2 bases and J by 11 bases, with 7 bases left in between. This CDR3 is CAISEGPKQFF. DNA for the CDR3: TGTGCCATCAGTGAGGGACCCAAGCAGTTCTTC.

The CDR3 nucleotides are TGTGCCAGCAGCGTAGTAGGTAGCCATGGCTACAATGAGCAGTTCTTC. Translating gives CASSVVGSHGYNEQFF. V gene TRBV9 combines with J gene TRBJ2-1; D not resolved. Germline CDR1 reads SGDLS; CDR2 reads YYNGEE. Deletions cut 0 bases from V and 3 bases from J, with 13 bases between. The CDR3 contains 16 residues.

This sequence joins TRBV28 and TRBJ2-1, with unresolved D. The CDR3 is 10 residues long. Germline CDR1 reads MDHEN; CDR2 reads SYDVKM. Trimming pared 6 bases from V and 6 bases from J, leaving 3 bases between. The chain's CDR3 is CASRLNEQFF. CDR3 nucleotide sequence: TGTGCCAGCAGGCTCAATGAGCAGTTCTTC.

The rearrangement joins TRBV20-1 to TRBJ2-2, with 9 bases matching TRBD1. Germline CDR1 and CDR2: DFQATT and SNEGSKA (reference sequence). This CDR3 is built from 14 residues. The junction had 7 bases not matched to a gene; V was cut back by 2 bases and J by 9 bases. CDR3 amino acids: CSARMTGGQRELFF. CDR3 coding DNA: TGCAGTGCTAGAATGACAGGGGGACAGAGGGAGCTGTTTTTT.

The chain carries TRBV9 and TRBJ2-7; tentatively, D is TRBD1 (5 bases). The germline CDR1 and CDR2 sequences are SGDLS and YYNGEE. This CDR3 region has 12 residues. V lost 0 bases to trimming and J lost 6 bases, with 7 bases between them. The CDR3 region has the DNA TGTGCCAGCAGCGTAGCAGGGCGCGAGCAGTACTTC. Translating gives CASSVAGREQYF.

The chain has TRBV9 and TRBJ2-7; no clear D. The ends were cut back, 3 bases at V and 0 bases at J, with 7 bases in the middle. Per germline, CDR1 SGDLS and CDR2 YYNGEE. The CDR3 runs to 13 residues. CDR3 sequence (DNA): TGTGCCAGCAGCGCGACCGACTCCTACGAGCAGTACTTC. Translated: CASSATDSYEQYF.

The CDR3 loop is CASSFKINEQFF. CDR3 nucleotide sequence: TGTGCCAGCAGTTTCAAGATAAATGAGCAGTTCTTC. The V call is TRBV25-1, the J call TRBJ2-1; the D is unclear. V gave up 5 bases and J gave up 7 bases, with 9 bases separating them. CDR1 is MGHDK, CDR2 SYGVNS, per germline. This CDR3 region has 12 residues.

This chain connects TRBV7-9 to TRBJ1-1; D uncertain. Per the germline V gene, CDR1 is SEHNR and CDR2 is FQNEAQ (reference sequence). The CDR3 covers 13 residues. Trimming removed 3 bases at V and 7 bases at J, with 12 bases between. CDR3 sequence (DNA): TGTGCCAGCAGCTTGTGGCAGGTAAATGAAGCTTTCTTT. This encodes CASSLWQVNEAFF.

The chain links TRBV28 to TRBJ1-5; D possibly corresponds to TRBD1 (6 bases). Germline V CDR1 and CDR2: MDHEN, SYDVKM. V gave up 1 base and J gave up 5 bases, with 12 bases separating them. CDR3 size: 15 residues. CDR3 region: CASSLSRGFDQPQHF. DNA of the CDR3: TGTGCCAGCAGTTTATCCAGGGGATTCGATCAGCCCCAGCATTTT.

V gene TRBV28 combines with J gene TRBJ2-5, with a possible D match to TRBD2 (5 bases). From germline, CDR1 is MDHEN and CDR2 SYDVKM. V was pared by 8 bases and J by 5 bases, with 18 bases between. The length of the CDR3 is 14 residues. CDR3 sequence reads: CASGLGVGLETQYF. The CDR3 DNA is TGTGCCAGCGGGCTCGGGGTCGGCCTTGAGACCCAGTACTTC.

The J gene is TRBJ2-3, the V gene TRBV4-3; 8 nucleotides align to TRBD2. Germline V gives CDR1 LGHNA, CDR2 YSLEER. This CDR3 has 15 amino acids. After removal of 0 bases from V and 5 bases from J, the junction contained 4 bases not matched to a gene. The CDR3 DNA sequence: TGCGCCAGCAGCCAAGATACGGGGGGGAGAGATACGCAGTATTTT. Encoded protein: CASSQDTGGRDTQYF.

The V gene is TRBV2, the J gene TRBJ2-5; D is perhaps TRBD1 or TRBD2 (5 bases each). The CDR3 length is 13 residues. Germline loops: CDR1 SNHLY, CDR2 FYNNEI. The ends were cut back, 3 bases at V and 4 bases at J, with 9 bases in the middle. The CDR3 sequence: CASSDEGPETQYF. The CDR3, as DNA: TGTGCCAGCAGTGATGAGGGACCAGAGACCCAGTACTTC.

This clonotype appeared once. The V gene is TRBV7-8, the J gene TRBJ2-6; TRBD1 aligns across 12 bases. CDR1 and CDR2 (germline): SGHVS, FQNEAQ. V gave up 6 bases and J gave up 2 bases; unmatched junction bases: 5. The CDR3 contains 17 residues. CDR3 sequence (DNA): TGTGCCAGCAGACCGGGACAGGGGGCCACTGGGGCCAACGTCCTGACTTTC. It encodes CASRPGQGATGANVLTF.

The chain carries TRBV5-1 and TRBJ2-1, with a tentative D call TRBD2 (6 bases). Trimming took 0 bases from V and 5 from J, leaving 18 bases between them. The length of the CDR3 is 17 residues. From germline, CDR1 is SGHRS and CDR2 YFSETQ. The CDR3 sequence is CASSLGLGLRFDNEQFF. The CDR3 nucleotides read TGCGCCAGCAGCTTGGGATTGGGACTTCGCTTTGACAATGAGCAGTTCTTC.

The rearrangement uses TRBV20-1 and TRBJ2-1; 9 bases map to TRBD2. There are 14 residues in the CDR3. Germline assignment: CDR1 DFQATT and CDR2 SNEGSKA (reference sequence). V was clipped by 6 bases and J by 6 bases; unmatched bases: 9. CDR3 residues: CSAGGTSFLNEQFF. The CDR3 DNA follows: TGCAGTGCCGGGGGGACTAGCTTCCTCAATGAGCAGTTCTTC.

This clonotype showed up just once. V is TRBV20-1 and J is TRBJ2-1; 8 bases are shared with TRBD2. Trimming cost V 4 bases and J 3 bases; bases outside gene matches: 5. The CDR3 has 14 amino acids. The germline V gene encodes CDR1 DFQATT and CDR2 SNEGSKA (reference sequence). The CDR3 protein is CSATQLADYNEQFF. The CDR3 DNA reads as TGCAGTGCTACCCAACTAGCGGACTACAATGAGCAGTTCTTC.

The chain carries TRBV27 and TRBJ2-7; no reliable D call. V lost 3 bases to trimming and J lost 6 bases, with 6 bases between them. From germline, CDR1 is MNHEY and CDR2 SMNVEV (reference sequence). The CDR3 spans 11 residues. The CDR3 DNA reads TGTGCCAGCAGTTTCGGCGGCGAGCAGTACTTC. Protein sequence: CASSFGGEQYF.